This TCR beta chain is drawn from a study of T cells in Graves' hyperthyroidism and ophthalmopathy. Study context: Initial diagnosis, before any treatment, was when peripheral blood was collected.

Reasons for excluding patients were uncontrolled infection, other autoimmune disease, pregnancy or lactation. Each diagnosis was grounded in clinical symptoms, serum thyroxine and TRAb, thyroid ultrasound, and orbital computed tomography. Trimming took 7 bases from V and 9 from J, leaving 16 bases between them. Germline V gene data show CDR1 as MNHNS and CDR2 as SASEGT. The CDR3 loop spans 13 amino acids. Amplification of TCR beta CDR3 regions used RNA as the template. First-round RT-PCR with HTBI primers amplified the TCR CDR3 region. From the multiplex PCR reads, TCRdb called clonotypes with MiXCR, one entry per CDR3 protein. The sample records roughly 380,000 distinct CDR3 sequences, 15% to 20% being singletons. This clonotype has a count of ten or more.

The genes are TRBV6-1 and TRBJ1-5; D may be TRBD1 (6 bases). What was sequenced was blood. The receptor was derived from a middle-aged woman with Graves' ophthalmopathy. The DNA of the CDR3 is TGTGCCAGCACTAGGGGGGAGGGGACGCCCCAGCATTTT. This translates into CASTRGEGTPQHF.